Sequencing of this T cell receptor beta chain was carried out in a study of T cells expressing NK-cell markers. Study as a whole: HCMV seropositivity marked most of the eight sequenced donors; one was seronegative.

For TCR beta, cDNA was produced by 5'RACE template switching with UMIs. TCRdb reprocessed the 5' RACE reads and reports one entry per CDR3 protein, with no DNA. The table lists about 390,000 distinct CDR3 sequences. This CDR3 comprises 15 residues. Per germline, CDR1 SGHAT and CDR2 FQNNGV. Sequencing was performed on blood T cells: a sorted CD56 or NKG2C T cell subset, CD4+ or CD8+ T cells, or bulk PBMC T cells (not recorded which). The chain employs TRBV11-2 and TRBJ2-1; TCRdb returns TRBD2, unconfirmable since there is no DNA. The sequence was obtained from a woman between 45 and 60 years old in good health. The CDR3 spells CASSLLASGMNEQFF.